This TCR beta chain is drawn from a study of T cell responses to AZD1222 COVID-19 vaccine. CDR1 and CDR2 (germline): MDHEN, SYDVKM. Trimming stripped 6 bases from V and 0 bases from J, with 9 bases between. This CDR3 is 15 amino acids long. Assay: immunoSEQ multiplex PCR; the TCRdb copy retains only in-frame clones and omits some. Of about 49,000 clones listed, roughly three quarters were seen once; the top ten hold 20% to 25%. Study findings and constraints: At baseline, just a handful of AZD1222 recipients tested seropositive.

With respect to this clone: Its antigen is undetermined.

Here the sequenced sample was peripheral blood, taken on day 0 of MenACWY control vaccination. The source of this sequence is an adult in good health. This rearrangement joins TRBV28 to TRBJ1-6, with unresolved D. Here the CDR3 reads CASSTQSSYNSPLHF. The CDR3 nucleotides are TGTGCCAGCAGCACACAGAGCTCCTATAATTCACCCCTCCACTTT.